These 8 T cell receptor beta chains were sequenced from one sample in a study of multiple sclerosis patients with progressive multifocal leukoencephalopathy. The time point here: more than five months of natalizumab therapy. The repertoire was sequenced with immunoSEQ multiplex PCR; TCRdb's copy has only in-frame clones and lacks some. The sample lists about 30,000 clones, roughly 91% seen once, with about 1.6% in the top ten. Here the sequenced sample was PBMCs, taken from a patient treated with natalizumab. All receptors come from a human donor with multiple sclerosis.

The chain joins TRBV27 to TRBJ2-5; possibly TRBD1 or TRBD2 for D (5 bases each). The end of the DNA is better explained by TRBJ2-7, so the J call may be wrong. There are 16 residues in the CDR3. Per germline, CDR1 MNHEY and CDR2 SMNVEV (reference sequence). CDR3 region: CASKGQETTPGYEQYF. Written as DNA, the CDR3 is TGTGCCAGCAAGGGGCAGGAGACTACCCCAGGCTACGAGCAGTACTTC.

Comments on this clone: Sequence at one end of the junction differs from germline and may be a read error. This CDR3 reads CANSRVAGVNGEQYF. CDR3 nucleotide sequence: TGTGCCAACAGCCGGGTGGCGGGAGTTAATGGCGAGCAGTACTTC. J is TRBJ2-7 and V is TRBV5-6, with 7 nucleotides matching TRBD2. The V gene's germline CDR1 is SGHDT and CDR2 YYEEEE. This CDR3 region has 15 residues.

The chain has TRBV5-4 and TRBJ1-1, with D possibly TRBD1 on 6 matching bases. CDR3 length: 16 amino acids. Per the germline V gene, CDR1 is SGHNT and CDR2 is YYREEE (reference sequence). Deletions cut 2 bases from V and 5 bases from J, with 19 bases between. The CDR3 coding sequence is TGTGCCAGCAGCTTCGGGGGGGGGCCAGGGCCAACTGAAGCTTTCTTT. Its protein product is CASSFGGGPGPTEAFF.

The chain couples TRBV27 to TRBJ2-7; 8 nucleotides match TRBD1. The V segment lost 9 bases and the J segment 4 bases; nucleotides outside the gene matches: 8. The CDR3 covers 13 residues. Germline V CDR1 and CDR2: MNHEY, SMNVEV (reference sequence). The CDR3 bases are TGTGCCAGTGGGGGGACAGGCCTATACGAGCAGTACTTC. Amino acid sequence: CASGGTGLYEQYF.

The chain combines TRBV5-8 with TRBJ1-4; 10 positions match TRBD1. The CDR3 consists of 14 residues. CDR1 is SGHTS and CDR2 is YDEGEE in the germline V gene. The junction had 12 bases not matched to a gene; V was cut back by 5 bases and J by 14 bases. The CDR3 spells CASRHRDRGNVLFF. The CDR3 DNA reads as TGTGCCAGCAGGCACCGGGACAGGGGAAATGTGCTGTTTTTT.

The V gene is TRBV7-6, the J gene TRBJ2-3; 7 nucleotides align to TRBD1. Trimming at V came to 6 bases and at J to 5 bases, leaving 8 bases not matched to a gene. CDR3 length equals 14 residues. Germline CDR1 SGHVS, CDR2 FNYEAQ. The CDR3 here is CASRPGQHLDTQYF. CDR3 in DNA: TGTGCCAGCAGACCGGGACAGCATTTAGATACGCAGTATTTT. Full variable domain (remainder filled in from reference TRBV7-6 and TRBJ2-3): GAGVSQSPRYKVTKRGQDVALRCDPISGHVSLYWYRQALGQGPEFLTYFNYEAQQDKSGLPNDRFSAERPEGSISTLTIQRTEQRDSAMYRCASRPGQHLDTQYFGPGTRLTVL.

The sample holds one count of this clone. The CDR3 sequence is CASSESISYEQYF. The CDR3 bases are TGCGCCAGCAGTGAGTCGATATCCTACGAGCAGTACTTC. The chain carries TRBV10-1 and TRBJ2-7; D not resolved. The ends were cut back, 0 bases at V and 1 base at J, with 4 bases in the middle. This CDR3 spans 13 amino acids. Germline loops: CDR1 WNHNN, CDR2 SYGVQD (reference sequence).

The rearrangement joins TRBV2 to TRBJ2-1, with D perhaps matching TRBD1 or TRBD2 (5 bases each). Per the germline V gene, CDR1 is SNHLY and CDR2 is FYNNEI. Trimming took off 1 base at V and 8 bases at J, with 15 bases between the two ends. The CDR3 has 15 amino acids. DNA of the CDR3: TGTGCCAGCAGTGAAGGAGTAGTAAGGGGACATGAGCAGTTCTTC. The encoded protein is CASSEGVVRGHEQFF.